These 21 T cell receptor beta chains were sequenced from one sample in a study of CD8 T cells in Susac syndrome. With random hexamers, reverse transcription was performed on about 0.5 to 1 ug of RNA. TCRdb recomputed calls from the immunoSEQ multiplex PCR reads with MiXCR, one row per CDR3 protein. The sample shows about 400,000 distinct CDR3 sequences, 85% of them seen only once. Sample: CD8+ T cells from PBMCs. The receptors shown here come from a human donor with multiple sclerosis.

This clonotype was picked up one time. V and J are TRBV5-1 and TRBJ2-4; 11 nucleotides align to TRBD1. With V trimmed by 0 bases and J by 8 bases, 13 bases remained unmatched. Germline CDR1 reads SGHRS; CDR2 reads YFSETQ. This CDR3 comprises 18 residues. CDR3 protein: CASSLVGQGAGSRDIQYF. In nucleotides, the CDR3 is TGCGCCAGCAGCTTGGTCGGACAGGGGGCTGGCAGTAGAGACATTCAGTACTTC.

The J gene is TRBJ2-1, the V gene TRBV3-1; the D is unclear. V lost 0 bases, J lost 10 bases, and 7 bases lay in between. In germline, CDR1 is LGHDT, CDR2 YNNKEL (reference sequence). The CDR3 has 12 amino acids. The CDR3 DNA follows: TGTGCCAGCAGCCAAGAAAGTTGGGAGCAGTTCTTC. As protein: CASSQESWEQFF.

V and J are TRBV5-1 and TRBJ2-2; 7 bases are a match to TRBD1. The V gene's germline CDR1 is SGHRS and CDR2 YFSETQ. The CDR3 is 16 amino acids. Trimming removed 0 bases from V and 4 bases from J; junction bases left unmatched: 6. In nucleotides, the CDR3 is TGCGCCAGCAGCTTGGGCGACAGGGAAATCACCGGGGAGCTGTTTTTT. This encodes CASSLGDREITGELFF.

This clonotype was counted a single time. The rearrangement uses TRBV19 and TRBJ2-7; 12 bases line up with TRBD1. The CDR3 runs 17 residues. Germline CDR1 and CDR2: LNHDA and SQIVND (reference sequence). V lost 5 bases and J lost 1; bases outside the gene matches: 9. CDR3 amino acids: CASSFGTGGFSSYEQYF. The CDR3 coding sequence is TGTGCCAGTAGTTTCGGGACAGGGGGCTTTTCTTCCTACGAGCAGTACTTC.

The chain has TRBV2 and TRBJ2-2; no reliable D call. CDR1 is SNHLY, CDR2 FYNNEI, per germline. The CDR3 totals 16 residues. The V and J ends lost 1 base and 1 base respectively, with 10 bases between them. As DNA, the CDR3 is TGTGCCAGCAGTGAAGAAGGCGGAGAGAACACCGGGGAGCTGTTTTTT. Translation: CASSEEGGENTGELFF.

The rearrangement uses TRBV28 and TRBJ2-7; TRBD1 matches 8 bases. Looked up from germline, CDR1 is MDHEN and CDR2 is SYDVKM. V was pared by 6 bases and J by 3 bases, with 7 bases of the junction left unmatched. CDR3 length: 14 residues. CDR3 sequence reads: CASRLPGTGYEQYF. CDR3 in DNA: TGTGCCAGCAGACTCCCCGGGACAGGCTACGAGCAGTACTTC.

This sequence joins TRBV4-1 and TRBJ1-2; D gene ambiguous. The CDR3 has 14 residues. Per the germline V gene, CDR1 is MGHRA and CDR2 is YSYEKL. The V end lost 1 base, the J end lost 8 bases, and 14 bases lay between the germline ends. As DNA, the CDR3 is TGCGCCAGCAGCCAAGTGGACCTCCCGGGAGGCTACACCTTC. Translating gives CASSQVDLPGGYTF.

This clonotype occurred once. CDR3 sequence: CASSSESDLSTDTQYF. In DNA, the CDR3 is TGTGCCAGCAGTAGCGAGTCGGACCTTAGCACAGATACGCAGTATTTT. The chain is built from TRBV7-9 and TRBJ2-3; possible D gene TRBD2, 5 bases. V shed 6 bases and J shed 0 bases, with 16 bases lying between them. This CDR3 comprises 16 residues. Germline V gene data show CDR1 as SEHNR and CDR2 as FQNEAQ (reference sequence).

The chain joins TRBV27 to TRBJ2-2, with 7 positions matching TRBD1. The germline CDR1 and CDR2 sequences are MNHEY and SMNVEV (reference sequence). With 3 bases clipped from V and 1 base from J, the junction kept 5 bases outside the gene matches. There are 16 residues in the CDR3. The CDR3 reads CASSFQGQLNTGELFF. CDR3 sequence (DNA): TGTGCCAGCAGTTTCCAGGGACAGTTGAACACCGGGGAGCTGTTTTTT.

The rearrangement uses TRBV20-1 and TRBJ2-1; no clear D gene. The V gene lost 6 bases and the J gene lost 0 bases, with 12 bases spanning the gap. Looked up from germline, CDR1 is DFQATT and CDR2 is SNEGSKA (reference sequence). The CDR3 covers 14 residues. The CDR3 loop reads CSAGAGDSYNEQFF. The CDR3 DNA is TGCAGTGCGGGCGCAGGCGACTCCTACAATGAGCAGTTCTTC.

This chain uses TRBV19 with TRBJ1-5, with D uncertain. Germline-derived CDR1 and CDR2 are LNHDA and SQIVND (reference sequence). V dropped 8 bases and J dropped 0 bases, with 8 bases sitting between them. The CDR3 is made up of 13 amino acids. This CDR3 reads CASRDYSNQPQHF. The DNA for the CDR3 is TGTGCCAGTCGAGATTATAGCAATCAGCCCCAGCATTTT.

The rearrangement uses TRBV6-5 and TRBJ2-7, with no clear D. The CDR3 runs 15 residues. CDR1 and CDR2 from the germline V gene are MNHEY and SVGAGI. The V and J ends lost 2 bases and 0 bases respectively, with 11 bases between them. The CDR3 sequence is CASSYNENLSYEQYF. DNA of the CDR3: TGTGCCAGCAGTTACAATGAAAACCTCTCCTACGAGCAGTACTTC.

The chain combines TRBV6-5 with TRBJ1-1; D ambiguous. Germline V gene sequence: CDR1 MNHEY, CDR2 SVGAGI. V gave up 0 bases and J gave up 2 bases, with 10 bases separating them. The CDR3 covers 15 residues. CDR3 protein: CASSYSHSSNTEAFF. CDR3 nucleotide sequence: TGTGCCAGCAGTTACTCCCACAGCTCAAACACTGAAGCTTTCTTT.

The V call is TRBV5-4, the J call TRBJ1-2; D may be TRBD1 (6 bases). Germline loops: CDR1 SGHNT, CDR2 YYREEE (reference sequence). V lost 4 bases and J lost 4, with 11 bases in between. The CDR3 is 13 amino acids. The CDR3 region has the DNA TGTGCCAGCAGCCGACAGGCCTTCTATGGCTACACCTTC. As protein: CASSRQAFYGYTF.

The chain has TRBV3-1 and TRBJ2-1; TRBD1 matches 9 bases. Germline V gene lookup returns CDR1 LGHDT and CDR2 YNNKEL (reference sequence). The CDR3 covers 16 residues. The ends lost 4 bases at V and 7 bases at J; junction bases unmatched: 11. This CDR3 is CASSRIPGQGVNEQFF. For the CDR3, the DNA is TGTGCCAGCAGCCGAATTCCGGGACAGGGTGTGAATGAGCAGTTCTTC.

The J gene is TRBJ1-1, the V gene TRBV5-1; 9 bases are a match to TRBD1. J lost 4 bases, V lost 4 bases, and 11 bases had no gene match. The CDR3 has 16 residues. Germline-derived CDR1 and CDR2 are SGHRS and YFSETQ. CDR3 DNA sequence: TGCGCCAGCAGCGGGATAAGGACAGGGGAGGGCACTGAAGCTTTCTTT. Protein: CASSGIRTGEGTEAFF. Drawing the rest from reference TRBV5-1 and TRBJ1-1, the complete variable domain is KAGVTQTPRYLIKTRGQQVTLSCSPISGHRSVSWYQQTPGQGLQFLFEYFSETQRNKGNFPGRFSGRQFSNSRSEMNVSTLELGDSALYLCASSGIRTGEGTEAFFGQGTRLTVV.

The chain recombines TRBV29-1 with TRBJ1-2; TRBD1 aligns across 8 bases. V shed 8 bases and J 5 bases; nucleotides not matched to a gene: 22. Per germline, CDR1 SQVTM and CDR2 ANQGSEA. The CDR3 consists of 17 residues. CDR3 protein: CSTDGVRGRTGLYGYTF. The CDR3 nucleotides are TGCAGCACTGATGGTGTACGGGGGCGGACAGGGCTTTATGGCTACACCTTC. The variable domain in full, with the rest retrieved from reference TRBV29-1 and TRBJ1-2, is SAVISQKPSRDICQRGTSLTIQCQVDSQVTMMFWYRQQPGQSLTLIATANQGSEATYESGFVIDKFPISRPNLTFSTLTVSNMSPEDSSIYLCSTDGVRGRTGLYGYTFGSGTRLTVV.

This clonotype was observed a single time. The chain is built from TRBV6-5 and TRBJ2-2, with D perhaps TRBD1 (6 bases). This CDR3 region has 19 residues. CDR1 is MNHEY and CDR2 is SVGAGI in the germline V gene. V was cut by 0 bases and J by 0 bases, with 17 bases left in between. The CDR3: CASSYSRPGDLPNTGELFF. The DNA for the CDR3 is TGTGCCAGCAGTTACTCGAGGCCAGGGGATCTTCCGAACACCGGGGAGCTGTTTTTT.

The gene calls are TRBV12-3 or TRBV12-4 and TRBJ2-7; D may be TRBD1 (6 bases). Trimming took off 7 bases at V and 3 bases at J, with 10 bases between the two ends. The CDR3 covers 12 residues. CDR3 in DNA: TGTGCCAGCACACAGGACAGCTACGAGCAGTACTTC. Translated, it gives CASTQDSYEQYF.

The chain links TRBV29-1 to TRBJ2-7; D perhaps matches TRBD2 (6 bases). With 4 bases removed from V and 4 bases from J, the gap between germline ends came to 14 bases. Germline V gene sequence: CDR1 SQVTM, CDR2 ANQGSEA. The CDR3 is 13 residues long. DNA for the CDR3: TGCAGCGTTGTCAGAGCGGGTGTGTACGAGCAGTACTTC. Amino acids: CSVVRAGVYEQYF.

This clonotype showed up just a few times. The rearrangement joins TRBV3-1 to TRBJ2-7; 7 bases fit TRBD2. There are 13 residues in the CDR3. V lost 9 bases and J lost 3; bases outside the gene matches: 8. Per germline, CDR1 LGHDT and CDR2 YNNKEL (reference sequence). The CDR3 is CASSAGPYYEQYF. The CDR3 DNA follows: TGTGCCAGTTCAGCGGGGCCGTACTACGAGCAGTACTTC.